This note documents a single TCR beta chain sequence. What it recognizes is unknown. These data belong to a study of regulatory T cells in long-lasting Graves disease. The time point is: persistent/refractory GD, antithyroid drugs over 5 years with positive TRAb. The TCR library was made from RNA extracted from PBMCs. The study, taken as a whole, reports: Patients with persistent Graves' had lower TCR diversity than newly diagnosed patients. Only peripheral blood was studied, not thyroid tissue.

For TCR beta, libraries came from iRepertoire HTBI primers and Arm-PCR of CDR3 regions. TCRdb passed the multiplex PCR reads through MiXCR, listing each CDR3 protein once. The data show 500,000 to 700,000 distinct CDR3 sequences, approximately 29% seen once. The CDR3 consists of 15 residues. Germline lookup yields CDR1 DFQATT and CDR2 SNEGSKA (reference sequence). The V segment lost 5 bases and the J segment 0 bases; nucleotides outside the gene matches: 8. This chain joins TRBV20-1 and TRBJ2-7; 9 bases match TRBD2. This sequence originates from a female donor with Graves disease. Sequenced material: peripheral blood mononuclear cells (PBMCs), taken when the disease was refractory, from a patient treated with antithyroid drugs. The CDR3 nucleotides read TGCAGTGCTGACCTAGCGGGACCGAGCTCCTACGAGCAGTACTTC. Its protein product is CSADLAGPSSYEQYF.